Sequencing of this T cell receptor (beta chain) was carried out in a study of identical twins. Study-wide points: When twins shared out-of-frame alpha sequences, those sequences had excess low generation probability.

V gave up 5 bases and J gave up 2 bases, with 9 bases separating them. The CDR3 covers 12 residues. Per germline, CDR1 DFQATT and CDR2 SNEGSKA (reference sequence). This clonotype was observed a handful of times. Its antigen is undetermined. TCRdb used MiXCR to reprocess the 5' RACE reads, holding one entry per CDR3 protein. The sample carries fewer than 500,000 distinct CDR3 sequences, roughly 26% recorded once. This sample also belongs to another study, concerning T cells expressing NK-cell markers.

The sequencing sample was made of CD4+ T cells sorted from blood. The chain combines TRBV20-1 with TRBJ1-2; D call uncertain. The source of this sequence is a woman younger than 35 in good health. In DNA, the CDR3 is TGCAGTGCTCTTCAGGAAAACTATGGCTACACCTTC. Translated: CSALQENYGYTF.